This TCR beta chain was obtained from a study of PD-L1 blockade in urothelial cancer. Sequenced by immunoSEQ multiplex PCR; TCRdb stores in-frame clones only, minus some. The data show tens of thousands of clones, roughly four fifths seen once. V lost 7 bases, J lost 0 bases, and 5 bases stayed unmatched. CDR1 and CDR2 from the germline V gene are MGHDK and SYGVNS. There are 14 residues in the CDR3. Indicated time point: pretreatment peripheral blood. The V call is TRBV25-1, the J call TRBJ2-5; 7 bases are shared with TRBD2. This TCR derives from a man in his 60s with urothelial cancer. This material consisted of PBMCs, taken around atezolizumab (anti-PD-L1) treatment. DNA of the CDR3: TGTGCCAGCAATGGCGGGGGAAACCAAGAGACCCAGTACTTC. It codes for CASNGGGNQETQYF. Complete variable domain (other parts from reference TRBV25-1 and TRBJ2-5): EADIYQTPRYLVIGTGKKITLECSQTMGHDKMYWYQQDPGMELHLIHYSYGVNSTEKGDLSSESTVSRIRTEHFPLTLESARPSHTSQYLCASNGGGNQETQYFGPGTRLLVL.